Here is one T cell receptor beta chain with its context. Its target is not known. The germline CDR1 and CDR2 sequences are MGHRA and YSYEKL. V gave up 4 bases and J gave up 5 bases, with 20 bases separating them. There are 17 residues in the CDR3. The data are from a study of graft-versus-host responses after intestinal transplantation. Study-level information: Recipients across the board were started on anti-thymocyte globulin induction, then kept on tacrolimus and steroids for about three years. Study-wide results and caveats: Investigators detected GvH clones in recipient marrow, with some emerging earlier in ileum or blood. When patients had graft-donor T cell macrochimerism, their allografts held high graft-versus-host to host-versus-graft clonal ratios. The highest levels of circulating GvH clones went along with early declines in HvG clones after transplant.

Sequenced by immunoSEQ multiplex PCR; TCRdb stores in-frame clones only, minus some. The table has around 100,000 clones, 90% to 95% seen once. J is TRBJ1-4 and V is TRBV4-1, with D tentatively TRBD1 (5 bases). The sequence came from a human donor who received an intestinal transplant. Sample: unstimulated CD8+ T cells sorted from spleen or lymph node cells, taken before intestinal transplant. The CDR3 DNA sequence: TGCGCCAGCAGCCCTAGGCCCCTTACAGGAACGAATGAAAAACTGTTTTTT. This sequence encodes CASSPRPLTGTNEKLFF.